The sequence of this T cell receptor (beta chain) was determined in a study of blood T cell repertoires in COVID-19. The germline CDR1 and CDR2 sequences are SGHRS and YFSETQ. V lost 4 bases, J lost 4 bases, and 12 bases lay in between. CDR3 length: 14 residues. Assignment of participants to cohorts was predicated upon participant-reported clinical history. TCRdb's copy holds only in-frame clones and misses some; the assay was immunoSEQ multiplex PCR. Seen here are a few hundred thousand clones, roughly 87% observed once, and the top ten hold about 0.6%. V gene TRBV5-1 combines with J gene TRBJ1-3, with D possibly being TRBD1 (6 bases). Sequencing used PBMCs or T cells enriched from blood (not recorded which). The clonotype comes from a man younger than 35 who had recovered from COVID-19. As DNA, the CDR3 is TGCGCCAGCAGCCCCGGGACACCCGGAAACACCATATATTTT. Amino acid sequence: CASSPGTPGNTIYF.